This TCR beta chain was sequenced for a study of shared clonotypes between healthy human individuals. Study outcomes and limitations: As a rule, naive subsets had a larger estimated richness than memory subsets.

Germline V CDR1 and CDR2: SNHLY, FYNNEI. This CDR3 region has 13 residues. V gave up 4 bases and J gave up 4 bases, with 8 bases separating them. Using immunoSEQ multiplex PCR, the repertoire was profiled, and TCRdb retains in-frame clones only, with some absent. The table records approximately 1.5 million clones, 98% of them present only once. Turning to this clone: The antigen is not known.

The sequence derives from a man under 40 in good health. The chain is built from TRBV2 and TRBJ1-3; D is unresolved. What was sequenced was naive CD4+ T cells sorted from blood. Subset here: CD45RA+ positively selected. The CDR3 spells CASSVLSGNTIYF. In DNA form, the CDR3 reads TGTGCCAGCAGTGTCCTGTCAGGAAACACCATATATTTT.